Included here is one T cell receptor beta chain sequence, with context. Its antigen remains unknown. Libraries were prepared by immunoSEQ multiplex PCR; TCRdb keeps only in-frame clonotypes and omits some of them. The sample comprises around 180,000 clones, about nine tenths of which are singletons, and roughly 6% rests with the top ten. This entry is derived from a study of T cell responses to AZD1222 COVID-19 vaccine. The study's findings and limits: Only a handful of AZD1222 recipients, roughly six in all, had baseline seropositivity. Among the donors, most were white British and more were female, and clonal diversity was possibly underestimated.

This clonotype was obtained from an adult in good health. This specimen consisted of peripheral blood, obtained on day 0 of AZD1222 vaccination.

Here the CDR3 reads CASTRTGSSGANVLTF. The CDR3, as DNA: TGTGCCAGCACCCGGACAGGATCCTCTGGGGCCAACGTCCTGACTTTC. The chain links TRBV7-2 to TRBJ2-6; 7 nucleotides align to TRBD1. Per germline, CDR1 SGHTA and CDR2 FQGNSA. This CDR3 spans 16 amino acids. After removal of 7 bases from V and 0 bases from J, the junction contained 6 bases not matched to a gene.